This TCR beta chain was captured in a study of response to subunit inactivated influenza vaccine. The study, taken as a whole, reports: A suggestion made by the authors is that each seasonal influenza vaccination recruits few new T cells.

The V and J ends lost 2 bases and 4 bases respectively, with 14 bases between them. This CDR3 comprises 15 residues. The V gene's germline CDR1 is MNHEY and CDR2 SVGAGI. TCRdb fed the RT-PCR reads into MiXCR, producing one record per CDR3 protein. The table lists just over 300,000 distinct CDR3 sequences, around a fifth of them singletons. This clonotype appeared a few times. Its matching antigen is unknown. This chain links TRBV6-5 with TRBJ1-1; D might be TRBD1 (6 bases). This receptor was obtained from a man aged 45-69 years who received an inactivated influenza vaccine. Sequenced here: PBMCs from blood, sampled less than 22 months after vaccination. The CDR3 DNA follows: TGTGCCAGCAGTTACATGGGGGGCGGCGGCACTGAAGCTTTCTTT. The encoded protein is CASSYMGGGGTEAFF.